This TCR beta chain was sequenced during a study of T-cell reconstitution after alpha-beta-depleted transplantation in children. Library preparation (for TCRbeta) was performed with unique molecular identifiers. TCRdb re-analysed the PCR reads in MiXCR, keeping a single row per CDR3 protein. Of about 240,000 distinct CDR3 sequences listed, more than 10% are singletons. In this sample, this clonotype turned up a few times. Sequences were derived from PBMCs from the stem cell graft donor, sampled from the stem cell graft. This TCR was sampled from a human donor who donated a stem cell graft to a child with acute lymphoblastic leukemia.

The CDR3 spells CASSPGRGTWGYTF. The CDR3 DNA reads as TGTGCCAGCAGCCCCGGCCGGGGGACATGGGGCTACACCTTC. V usage is TRBV7-2 and J usage is TRBJ1-2; D perhaps matches TRBD1 (6 bases). Per germline, CDR1 SGHTA and CDR2 FQGNSA. V gave up 5 bases and J gave up 8 bases, with 18 bases separating them. The CDR3 has 14 residues.